This TCR beta chain appears in the sequencing data of a study of cytomegalovirus exposure and HLA in healthy donors. J lost 8 bases, V lost 5 bases, and 4 bases had no gene match. The CDR3 consists of 11 residues. Per the germline V gene, CDR1 is GTSNPN and CDR2 is SVGIG (reference sequence). Study observations and caveats: TCR beta chains associated with HLA were, in a later analysis, more clonally expanded than equally common others.

The PCR used 60 Vbeta and 13 Jbeta primers. Only in-frame clones appear in the TCRdb table, and some are missing; sequencing was by immunoSEQ multiplex PCR. The table shows about 130,000 clones, with 84% occurring only once. A word on this clone: The target antigen is unknown.

The specimen sequenced was PBMCs. The V call is TRBV30, the J call TRBJ1-2, with 8 bases fitting TRBD1. The clonotype originates from a man aged 45-65 years in good health and CMV-seronegative. The CDR3 DNA follows: TGTGCCTGGGACAGGGGTCTCGGCTACACCTTC. It translates to CAWDRGLGYTF.